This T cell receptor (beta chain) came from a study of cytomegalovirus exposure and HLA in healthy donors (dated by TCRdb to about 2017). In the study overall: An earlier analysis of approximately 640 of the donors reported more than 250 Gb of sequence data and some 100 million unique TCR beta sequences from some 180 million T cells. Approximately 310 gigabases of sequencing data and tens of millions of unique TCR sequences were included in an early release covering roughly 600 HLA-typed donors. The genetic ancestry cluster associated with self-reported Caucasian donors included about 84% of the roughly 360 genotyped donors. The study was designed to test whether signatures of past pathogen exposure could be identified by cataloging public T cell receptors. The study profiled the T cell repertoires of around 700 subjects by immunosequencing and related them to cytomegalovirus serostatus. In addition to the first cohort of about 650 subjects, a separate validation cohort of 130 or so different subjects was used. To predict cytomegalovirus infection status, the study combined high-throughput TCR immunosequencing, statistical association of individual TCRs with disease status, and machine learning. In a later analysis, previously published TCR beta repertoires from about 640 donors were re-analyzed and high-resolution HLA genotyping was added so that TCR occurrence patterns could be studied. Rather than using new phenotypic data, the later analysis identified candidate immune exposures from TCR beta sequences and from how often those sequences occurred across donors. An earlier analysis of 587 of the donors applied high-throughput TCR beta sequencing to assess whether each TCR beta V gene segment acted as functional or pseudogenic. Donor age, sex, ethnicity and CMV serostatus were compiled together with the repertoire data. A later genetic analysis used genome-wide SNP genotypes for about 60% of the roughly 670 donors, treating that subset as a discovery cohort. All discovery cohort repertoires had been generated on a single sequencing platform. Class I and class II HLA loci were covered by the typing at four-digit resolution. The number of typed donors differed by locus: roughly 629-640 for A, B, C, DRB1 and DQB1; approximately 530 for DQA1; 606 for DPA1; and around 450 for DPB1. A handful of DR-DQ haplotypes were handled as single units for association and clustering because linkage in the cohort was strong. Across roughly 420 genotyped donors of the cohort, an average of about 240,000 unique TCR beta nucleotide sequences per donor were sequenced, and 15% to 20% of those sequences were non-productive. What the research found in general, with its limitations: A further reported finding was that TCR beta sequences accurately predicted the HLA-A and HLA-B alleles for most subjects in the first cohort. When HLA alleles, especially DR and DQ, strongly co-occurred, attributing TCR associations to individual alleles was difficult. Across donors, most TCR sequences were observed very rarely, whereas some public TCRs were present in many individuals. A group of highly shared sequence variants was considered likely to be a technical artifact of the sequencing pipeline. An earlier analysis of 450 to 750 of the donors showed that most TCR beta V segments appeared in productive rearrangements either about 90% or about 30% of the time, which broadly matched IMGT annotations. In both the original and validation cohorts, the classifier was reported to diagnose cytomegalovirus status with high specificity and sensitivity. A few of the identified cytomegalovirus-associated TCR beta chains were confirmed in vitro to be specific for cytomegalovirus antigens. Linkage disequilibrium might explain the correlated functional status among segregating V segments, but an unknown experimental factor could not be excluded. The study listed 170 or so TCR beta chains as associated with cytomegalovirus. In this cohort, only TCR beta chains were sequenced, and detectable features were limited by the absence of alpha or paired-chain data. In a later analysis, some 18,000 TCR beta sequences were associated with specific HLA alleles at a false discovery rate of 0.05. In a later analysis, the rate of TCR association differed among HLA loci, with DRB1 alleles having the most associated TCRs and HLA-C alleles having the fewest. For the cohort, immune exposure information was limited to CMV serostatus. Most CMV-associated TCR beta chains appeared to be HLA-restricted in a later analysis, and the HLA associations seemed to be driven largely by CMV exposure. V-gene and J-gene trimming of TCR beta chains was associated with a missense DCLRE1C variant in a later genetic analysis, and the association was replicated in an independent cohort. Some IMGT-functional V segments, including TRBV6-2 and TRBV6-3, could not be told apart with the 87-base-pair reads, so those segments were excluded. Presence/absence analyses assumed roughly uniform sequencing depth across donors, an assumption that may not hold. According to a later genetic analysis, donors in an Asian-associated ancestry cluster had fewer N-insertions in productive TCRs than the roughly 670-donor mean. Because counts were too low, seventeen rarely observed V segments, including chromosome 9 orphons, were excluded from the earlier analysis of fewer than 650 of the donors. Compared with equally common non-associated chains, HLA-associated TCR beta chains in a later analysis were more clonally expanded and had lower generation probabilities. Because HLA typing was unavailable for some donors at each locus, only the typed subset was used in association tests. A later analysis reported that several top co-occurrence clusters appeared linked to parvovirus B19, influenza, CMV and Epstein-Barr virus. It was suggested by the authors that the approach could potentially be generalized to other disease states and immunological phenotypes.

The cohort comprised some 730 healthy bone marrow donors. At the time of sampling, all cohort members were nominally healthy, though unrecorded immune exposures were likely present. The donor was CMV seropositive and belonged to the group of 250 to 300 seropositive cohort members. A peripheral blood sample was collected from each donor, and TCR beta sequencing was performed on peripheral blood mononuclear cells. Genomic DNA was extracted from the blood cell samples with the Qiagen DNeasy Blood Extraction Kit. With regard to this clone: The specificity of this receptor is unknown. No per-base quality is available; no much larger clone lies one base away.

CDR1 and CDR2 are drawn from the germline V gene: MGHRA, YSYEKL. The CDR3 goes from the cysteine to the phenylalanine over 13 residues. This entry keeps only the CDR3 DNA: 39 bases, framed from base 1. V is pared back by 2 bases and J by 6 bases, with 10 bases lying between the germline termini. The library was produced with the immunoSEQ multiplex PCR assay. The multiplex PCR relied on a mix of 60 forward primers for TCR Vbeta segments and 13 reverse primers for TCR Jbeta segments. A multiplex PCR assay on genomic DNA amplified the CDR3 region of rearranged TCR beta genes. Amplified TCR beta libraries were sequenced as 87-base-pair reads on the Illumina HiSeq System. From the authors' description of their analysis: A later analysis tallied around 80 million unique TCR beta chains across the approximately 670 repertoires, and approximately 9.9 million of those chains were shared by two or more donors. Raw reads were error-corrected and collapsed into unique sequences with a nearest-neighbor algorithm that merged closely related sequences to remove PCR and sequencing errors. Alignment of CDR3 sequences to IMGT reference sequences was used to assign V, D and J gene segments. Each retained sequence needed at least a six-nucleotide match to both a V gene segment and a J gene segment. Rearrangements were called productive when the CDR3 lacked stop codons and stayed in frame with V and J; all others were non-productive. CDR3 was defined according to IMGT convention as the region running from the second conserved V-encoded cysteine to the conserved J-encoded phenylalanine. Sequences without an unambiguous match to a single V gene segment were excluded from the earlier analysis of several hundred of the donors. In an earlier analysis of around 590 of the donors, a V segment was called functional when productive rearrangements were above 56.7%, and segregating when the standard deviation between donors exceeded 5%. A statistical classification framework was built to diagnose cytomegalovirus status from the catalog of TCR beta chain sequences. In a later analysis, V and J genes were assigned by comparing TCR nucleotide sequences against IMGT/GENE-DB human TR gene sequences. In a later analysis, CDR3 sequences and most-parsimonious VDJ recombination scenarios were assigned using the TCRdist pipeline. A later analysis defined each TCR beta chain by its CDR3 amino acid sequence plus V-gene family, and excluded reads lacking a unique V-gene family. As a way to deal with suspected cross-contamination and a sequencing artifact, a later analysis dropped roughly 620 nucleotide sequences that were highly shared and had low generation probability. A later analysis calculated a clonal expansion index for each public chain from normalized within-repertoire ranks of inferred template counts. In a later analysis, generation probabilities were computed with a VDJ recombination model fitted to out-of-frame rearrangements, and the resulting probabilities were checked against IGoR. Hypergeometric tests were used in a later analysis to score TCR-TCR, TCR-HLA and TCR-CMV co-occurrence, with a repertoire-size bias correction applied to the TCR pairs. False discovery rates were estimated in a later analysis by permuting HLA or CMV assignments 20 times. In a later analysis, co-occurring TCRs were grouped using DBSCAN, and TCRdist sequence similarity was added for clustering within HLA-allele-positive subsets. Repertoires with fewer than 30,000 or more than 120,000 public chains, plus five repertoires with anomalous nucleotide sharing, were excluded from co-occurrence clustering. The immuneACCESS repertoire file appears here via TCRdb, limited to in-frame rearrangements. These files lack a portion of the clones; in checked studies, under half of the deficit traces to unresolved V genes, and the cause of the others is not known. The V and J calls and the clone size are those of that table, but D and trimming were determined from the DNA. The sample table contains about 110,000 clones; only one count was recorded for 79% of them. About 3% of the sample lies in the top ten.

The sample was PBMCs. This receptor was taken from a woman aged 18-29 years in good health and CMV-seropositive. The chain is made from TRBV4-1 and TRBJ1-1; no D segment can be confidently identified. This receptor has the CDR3 CASSQLFGAEAFF. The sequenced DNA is TGCGCCAGCAGCCAACTATTCGGGGCTGAAGCTTTCTTT.